This TCR beta chain comes out of a study of response to subunit inactivated influenza vaccine (dated by TCRdb to 2017 to 2018). Study-wide context: Deep quantitative T cell receptor repertoire profiling was used in the study to track responses to a trivalent subunit inactivated influenza vaccine. Study-wide findings and limitations: It was suggested by the authors that each seasonal influenza vaccination may recruit only a limited number of new T cells.

CDR1 and CDR2, per the germline V gene, are SGDLS and YYNGEE. The CDR3 runs 16 amino acids, cysteine and phenylalanine included. Kept here is only the CDR3 DNA, which spans 48 bases and is read in frame from base 1. The germline V end is reduced by 2 bases and the J end by 5 bases; junction bases left unmatched: 6. Libraries were made using RT-PCR. Sequenced using an Illumina HiSeq 2500. The public reads were run again by TCRdb, first through fastp at Q25 and then through MiXCR, and only productive beta chains were kept. Rows merge per CDR3 protein into single entries with the most common DNA and genes. This sample comprises some 500,000 distinct CDR3 sequences, 16% of them detected only once. The leading ten clones occupy 3% to 3.5% of the sample. This clonotype was seen only a few times. No antigen is known for it. It has no much larger one-base neighbor in the sample; base qualities were not kept.

Here the sequenced sample was CD4+ T cells sorted from PBMCs, taken less than 25 months after vaccination. The receptor's source is a man aged 45-69 years who received an inactivated influenza vaccine. Donor details come from another sample of the same person, matched by shared clones. The chain uses TRBV9 and TRBJ2-2, and TRBD1 matches 10 of the central bases. The DNA sequence is as follows: TGTGCCAGCAGCGTGGGGGGGACAGGGGTGACCGGGGAGCTGTTTTTT. It is translated as CASSVGGTGVTGELFF.